This record concerns one T cell receptor beta chain sequence. This clone's antigen is unknown. Base qualities are not at hand, and no much larger clone is one base apart. Library prep was done by the immunoSEQ multiplex PCR assay. As stored in TCRdb, this immuneACCESS dataset retains in-frame rearrangements with V and J assigned. A fraction of the clones does not appear; measured against another copy, unresolved V genes explain less than half of the discrepancy, and the remainder lacks a known reason. The sample table shows roughly 170,000 clones, and about 93% are seen once. The top ten hold almost 1.5% of the sample. The data derive from a study of control samples from healthy donors and cancer patients (dated by TCRdb to the early 2020s). This sequence originates from a man younger than 30 in good health. Sequenced input: blood.

At the DNA level, the sequence is TGTGCCAGCAGTGATATATTGAGGACACTCTACGAGCAGTACTTC. Its protein product is CASSDILRTLYEQYF. The chain employs TRBV6-1 and TRBJ2-7; a tentative D match to TRBD1 spans 5 bases. V is cut by 3 bases and J by 3 bases, and the space between the germline ends is 15 bases. From cysteine to phenylalanine, the CDR3 is 15 amino acids long. The read is trimmed to its CDR3 DNA, 45 bases read in frame from base 1. CDR1 and CDR2 are read off the germline V gene as MNHNS and SASEGT.